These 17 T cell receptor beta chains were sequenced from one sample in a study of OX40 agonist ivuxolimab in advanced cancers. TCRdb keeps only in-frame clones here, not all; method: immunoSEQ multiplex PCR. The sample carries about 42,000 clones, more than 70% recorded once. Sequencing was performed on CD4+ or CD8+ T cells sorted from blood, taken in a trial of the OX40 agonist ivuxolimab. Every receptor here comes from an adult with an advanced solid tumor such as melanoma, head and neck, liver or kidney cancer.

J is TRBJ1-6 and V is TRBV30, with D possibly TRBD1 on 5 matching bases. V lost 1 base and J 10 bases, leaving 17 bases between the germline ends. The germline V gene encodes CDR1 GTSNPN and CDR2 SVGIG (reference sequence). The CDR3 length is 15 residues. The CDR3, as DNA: TGTGCCTGGAGTGCGACCGGGACCACGGGGTCACCCCTCCACTTT. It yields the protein CAWSATGTTGSPLHF.

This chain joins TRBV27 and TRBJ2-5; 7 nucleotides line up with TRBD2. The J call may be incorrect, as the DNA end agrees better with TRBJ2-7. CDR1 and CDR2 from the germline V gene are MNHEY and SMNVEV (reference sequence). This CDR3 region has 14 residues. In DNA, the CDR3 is TGTGCCAGCAGTTTAGCGGGGGTTTTCTACGAGCAGTACTTC. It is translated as CASSLAGVFYEQYF.

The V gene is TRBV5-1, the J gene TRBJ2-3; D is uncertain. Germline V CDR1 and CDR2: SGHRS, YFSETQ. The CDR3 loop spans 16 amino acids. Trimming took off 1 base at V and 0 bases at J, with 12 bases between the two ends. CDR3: CASSLSTQPSTDTQYF. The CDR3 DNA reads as TGCGCCAGCAGCTTGTCAACACAACCTAGCACAGATACGCAGTATTTT.

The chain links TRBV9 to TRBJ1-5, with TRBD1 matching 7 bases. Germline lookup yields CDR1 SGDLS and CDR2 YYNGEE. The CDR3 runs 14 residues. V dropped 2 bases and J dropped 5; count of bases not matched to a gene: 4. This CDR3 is CASSVGTAHQPQHF. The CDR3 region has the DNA TGTGCCAGCAGCGTCGGGACAGCGCATCAGCCCCAGCATTTT.

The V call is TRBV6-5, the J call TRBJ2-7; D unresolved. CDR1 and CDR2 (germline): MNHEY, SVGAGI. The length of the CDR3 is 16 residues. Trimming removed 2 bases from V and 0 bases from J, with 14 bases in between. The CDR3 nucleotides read TGTGCCAGCAGTTACACTATCGTCACAGACTCCTACGAGCAGTACTTC. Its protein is CASSYTIVTDSYEQYF.

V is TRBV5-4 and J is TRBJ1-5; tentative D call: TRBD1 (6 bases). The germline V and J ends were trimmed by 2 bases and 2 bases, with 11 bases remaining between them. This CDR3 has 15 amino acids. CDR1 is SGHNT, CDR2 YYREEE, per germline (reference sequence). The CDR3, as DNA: TGTGCCAGCAGCTTACAGGGTTTAGGCAATCAGCCCCAGCATTTT. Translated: CASSLQGLGNQPQHF.

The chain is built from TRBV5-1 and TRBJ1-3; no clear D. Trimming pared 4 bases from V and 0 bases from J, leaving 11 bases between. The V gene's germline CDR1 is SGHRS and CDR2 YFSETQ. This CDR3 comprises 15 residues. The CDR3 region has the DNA TGCGCCAGCAGCACCGGACGGAGCTCTGGAAACACCATATATTTT. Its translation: CASSTGRSSGNTIYF.

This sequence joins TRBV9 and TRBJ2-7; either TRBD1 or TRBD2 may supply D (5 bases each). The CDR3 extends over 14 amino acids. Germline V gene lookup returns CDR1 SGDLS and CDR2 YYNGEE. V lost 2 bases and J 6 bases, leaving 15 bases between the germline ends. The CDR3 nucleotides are TGTGCCAGCAGCGTCGAGGGACGGTCGGGCGAGCAGTACTTC. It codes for CASSVEGRSGEQYF.

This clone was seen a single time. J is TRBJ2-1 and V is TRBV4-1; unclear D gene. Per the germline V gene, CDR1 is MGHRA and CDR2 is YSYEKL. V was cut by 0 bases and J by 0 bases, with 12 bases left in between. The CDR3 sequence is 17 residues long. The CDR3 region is CASSQDGTTRSYNEQFF. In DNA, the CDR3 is TGCGCCAGCAGCCAAGATGGAACTACGCGCTCCTACAATGAGCAGTTCTTC.

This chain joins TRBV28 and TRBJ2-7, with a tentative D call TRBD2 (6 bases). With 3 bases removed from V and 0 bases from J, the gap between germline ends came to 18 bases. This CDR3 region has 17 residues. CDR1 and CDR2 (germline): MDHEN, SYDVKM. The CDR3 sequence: CASSLSWGAGSSYEQYF. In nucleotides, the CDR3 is TGTGCCAGCAGTTTGTCTTGGGGAGCGGGTTCCTCCTACGAGCAGTACTTC.

The CDR3, as DNA: TGTGCCAGCAGCCCTCGGTCGACCTTCTACGAGCAGTACTTC. It encodes CASSPRSTFYEQYF. The chain couples TRBV11-1 to TRBJ2-7; D uncertain. The CDR3 runs to 14 residues. Trimming cost V 5 bases and J 3 bases, with 14 bases left between them. Germline values: CDR1 SGHAT, CDR2 FQDESV (reference sequence).

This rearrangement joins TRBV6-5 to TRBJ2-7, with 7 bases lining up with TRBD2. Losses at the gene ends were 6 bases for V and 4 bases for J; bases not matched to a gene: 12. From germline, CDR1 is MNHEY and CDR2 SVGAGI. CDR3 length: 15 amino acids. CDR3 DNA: TGTGCCAGCAGGAAAGGGGCTAGCGGAGTATACGAGCAGTACTTC. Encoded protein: CASRKGASGVYEQYF.

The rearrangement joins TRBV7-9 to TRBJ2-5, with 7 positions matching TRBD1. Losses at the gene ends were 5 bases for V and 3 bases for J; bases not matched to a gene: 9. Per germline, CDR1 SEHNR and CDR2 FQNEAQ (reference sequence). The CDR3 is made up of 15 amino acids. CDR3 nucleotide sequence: TGTGCCAGCAGCCGGCATTTAACAGGGGAAGAGACCCAGTACTTC. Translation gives CASSRHLTGEETQYF.

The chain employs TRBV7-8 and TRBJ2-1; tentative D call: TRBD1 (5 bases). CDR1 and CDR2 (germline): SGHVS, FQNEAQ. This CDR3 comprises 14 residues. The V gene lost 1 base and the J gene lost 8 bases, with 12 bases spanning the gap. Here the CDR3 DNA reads TGTGCCAGCAGCTTAGACACAGGTTTTGATGAGCAGTTCTTC. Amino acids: CASSLDTGFDEQFF.

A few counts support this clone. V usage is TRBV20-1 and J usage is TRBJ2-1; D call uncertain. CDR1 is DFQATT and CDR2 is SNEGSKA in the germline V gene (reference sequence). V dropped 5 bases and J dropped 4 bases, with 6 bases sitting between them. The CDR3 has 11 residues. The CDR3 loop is CSAGPYNEQFF. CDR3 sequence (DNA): TGCAGTGCTGGCCCGTACAATGAGCAGTTCTTC.

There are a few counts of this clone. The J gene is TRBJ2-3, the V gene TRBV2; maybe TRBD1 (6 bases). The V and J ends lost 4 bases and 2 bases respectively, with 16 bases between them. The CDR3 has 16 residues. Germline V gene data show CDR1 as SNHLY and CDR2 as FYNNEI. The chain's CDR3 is CASSGDRLSITDTQYF. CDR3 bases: TGTGCCAGCAGTGGCGACAGGTTATCCATCACAGATACGCAGTATTTT.

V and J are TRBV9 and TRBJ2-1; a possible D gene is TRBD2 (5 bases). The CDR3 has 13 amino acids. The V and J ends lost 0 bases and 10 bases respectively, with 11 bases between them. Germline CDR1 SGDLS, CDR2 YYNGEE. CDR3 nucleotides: TGTGCCAGCAGCGTAGCTAGCTTAGGCGAGCAGTTCTTC. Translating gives CASSVASLGEQFF.